The 24 T cell receptor beta chains presented below share a single source sample, sequenced in a study of cytomegalovirus exposure and HLA in healthy donors. 13 Jbeta primers and 60 Vbeta primers were used for the PCR. Clones were read by immunoSEQ multiplex PCR, and TCRdb kept only the in-frame ones, dropping some. The table includes under 200,000 clones, just under 80% detected once. The sequenced sample was PBMCs. These receptors originate from a woman under 40 in good health and CMV-seropositive.

J is TRBJ1-1 and V is TRBV29-1; tentative D call: TRBD1 (6 bases). Trimming removed 7 bases at V and 1 base at J, with 10 bases between. The CDR3 spans 12 residues. The V gene's germline CDR1 is SQVTM and CDR2 ANQGSEA. Here the CDR3 reads CSGTVGNTEAFF. The CDR3 DNA reads TGCAGCGGGACAGTAGGGAACACTGAAGCTTTCTTT.

The genes are TRBV25-1 and TRBJ1-5; 9 nucleotides line up with TRBD1. Germline trimming cut 8 bases from V and 4 bases from J; bases unmatched to any gene: 6. Germline-derived CDR1 and CDR2 are MGHDK and SYGVNS. This CDR3 comprises 14 residues. The CDR3 DNA reads TGTGCCAGCCGTGGGACAGGGTCAAATCAGCCCCAGCATTTT. Translating gives CASRGTGSNQPQHF.

The genes are TRBV15 and TRBJ2-2, with TRBD1 matching 9 bases. The junction had 4 bases not matched to a gene; V was cut back by 9 bases and J by 2 bases. CDR3 length: 14 amino acids. Germline loops: CDR1 LNHNV, CDR2 YYDKDF (reference sequence). The CDR3 bases are TGTGCCACGTCGGACAGGGGTAACACCGGGGAGCTGTTTTTT. Translation gives CATSDRGNTGELFF.

This sequence joins TRBV18 and TRBJ1-2, with a weak D call TRBD1 (6 bases). Germline CDR1 is KGHSH and CDR2 is LQKENI. V lost 6 bases and J lost 6, with 17 bases in between. The CDR3 runs to 14 residues. The CDR3 sequence: CASSLRTEENGYTF. The CDR3 DNA reads TGTGCCAGCTCGCTTAGGACAGAGGAAAATGGCTACACCTTC.

The rearrangement links TRBV27 to TRBJ2-6, with D possibly being TRBD1 (6 bases). The CDR3 is made up of 16 amino acids. Germline CDR1 MNHEY, CDR2 SMNVEV (reference sequence). V gave up 5 bases and J gave up 4 bases, with 15 bases separating them. CDR3 DNA sequence: TGTGCCAGCAGTCCACTAACAGGGTTCGGGGCCAACGTCCTGACTTTC. Amino acids: CASSPLTGFGANVLTF.

This chain links TRBV29-1 with TRBJ2-7, with 7 bases aligning to TRBD1. CDR3 length equals 13 residues. Trimming cost V 6 bases and J 5 bases; bases outside gene matches: 10. Germline V gene lookup returns CDR1 SQVTM and CDR2 ANQGSEA. For the CDR3, the DNA is TGCAGCGTCGGCCTAACAGGGGTACACGAGCAGTACTTC. Amino acid sequence: CSVGLTGVHEQYF.

This chain connects TRBV27 to TRBJ2-1; 14 bases match TRBD2. The CDR3 loop spans 19 amino acids. J lost 5 bases, V lost 5 bases, and 14 bases had no gene match. Germline-derived CDR1 and CDR2 are MNHEY and SMNVEV (reference sequence). CDR3 region: CASSTGLAGAHLSDNEQFF. The CDR3 coding sequence is TGTGCCAGCAGTACGGGACTAGCGGGAGCCCATCTCAGCGACAATGAGCAGTTCTTC.

J is TRBJ1-5 and V is TRBV18; 8 bases match TRBD1. The CDR3 contains 15 residues. Germline trimming cut 5 bases from V and 1 base from J; bases unmatched to any gene: 4. CDR1 KGHSH and CDR2 LQKENI come from the germline V gene. In DNA, the CDR3 is TGTGCCAGCTCATTGGACAGGGACAGCAATCAGCCCCAGCATTTT. It translates to CASSLDRDSNQPQHF.

The chain has TRBV15 and TRBJ2-1, with TRBD1 as a possible D gene (6 bases). With 2 bases removed from V and 5 bases from J, the gap between germline ends came to 19 bases. Germline V CDR1 and CDR2: LNHNV, YYDKDF (reference sequence). The CDR3 loop spans 17 amino acids. The CDR3 DNA is TGTGCCACCAGCAGAAACCTCGACCTGGGGGCCCACAATGAGCAGTTCTTC. Translating gives CATSRNLDLGAHNEQFF.

This clone was seen just once. The chain joins TRBV4-2 to TRBJ2-7, with TRBD1 matching 7 bases. Per germline, CDR1 LGHNA and CDR2 YNFKEQ. CDR3 length: 16 residues. V dropped 3 bases and J dropped 2; count of bases not matched to a gene: 10. The CDR3 loop is CASSQRGQALPYEQYF. CDR3 nucleotides: TGTGCCAGCAGCCAGCGCGGACAGGCGTTGCCCTACGAGCAGTACTTC.

This clone was recorded a few times. The rearrangement joins TRBV7-9 to TRBJ2-7; 7 bases align to TRBD1. The J segment lost 2 bases and the V segment lost 1 base, leaving 8 bases of the junction unmatched. The CDR3 totals 16 residues. CDR1 is SEHNR, CDR2 FQNEAQ, per germline (reference sequence). The CDR3 reads CASSLEGGRTPYEQYF. The CDR3 DNA reads TGTGCCAGCAGCTTAGAAGGGGGCAGGACCCCCTACGAGCAGTACTTC.

V gene TRBV4-1 combines with J gene TRBJ2-5, with D tentatively TRBD2 (6 bases). Trimming removed 3 bases at V and 4 bases at J, with 12 bases between. This CDR3 spans 14 amino acids. The germline V gene encodes CDR1 MGHRA and CDR2 YSYEKL. The CDR3 spells CASSHGGASETQYF. CDR3 DNA sequence: TGCGCCAGCAGCCACGGGGGAGCCTCAGAGACCCAGTACTTC.

This chain joins TRBV2 and TRBJ1-5; TRBD1 matches 9 bases. CDR3 length: 15 amino acids. Losses at the gene ends were 6 bases for V and 7 bases for J; bases not matched to a gene: 10. Germline V gives CDR1 SNHLY, CDR2 FYNNEI. Here the CDR3 reads CASSVEQGARQPQHF. CDR3 DNA sequence: TGTGCCAGCAGCGTCGAACAGGGGGCGAGACAGCCCCAGCATTTT.

The chain employs TRBV28 and TRBJ1-4, with D possibly being TRBD1 (5 bases). V was trimmed by 3 bases and J by 10 bases, leaving 12 bases between them. Germline CDR1 and CDR2: MDHEN and SYDVKM. This CDR3 has 13 residues. The CDR3 is CASSFRWGGKLFF. The CDR3, as DNA: TGTGCCAGCAGTTTTCGTTGGGGGGGAAAACTGTTTTTT.

The chain has TRBV7-2 and TRBJ2-1; 8 nucleotides align to TRBD1. The CDR3 covers 14 residues. The germline gives CDR1 SGHTA, CDR2 FQGNSA. Trimming cost V 5 bases and J 7 bases; bases outside gene matches: 7. CDR3 sequence reads: CASSPQGADNEQFF. The CDR3, as DNA: TGTGCCAGCAGCCCCCAGGGGGCAGATAATGAGCAGTTCTTC.

The rearrangement links TRBV5-1 to TRBJ2-1; the match to TRBD2 covers 12 bases. The CDR3 totals 17 residues. CDR1 and CDR2 from the germline V gene are SGHRS and YFSETQ. The ends lost 8 bases at V and 9 bases at J; junction bases unmatched: 18. The CDR3 nucleotides are TGCGCCAGTTGTAACTACCTCCTAGCGGGAGGGCCTTGTGAGCAGTTCTTC. Translated, it gives CASCNYLLAGGPCEQFF. Full variable domain (remainder filled in from reference TRBV5-1 and TRBJ2-1): KAGVTQTPRYLIKTRGQQVTLSCSPISGHRSVSWYQQTPGQGLQFLFEYFSETQRNKGNFPGRFSGRQFSNSRSEMNVSTLELGDSALYLCASCNYLLAGGPCEQFFGPGTRLTVL.

The rearrangement uses TRBV21-1 and TRBJ2-2; the table's D gene call, TRBD1, was not cross checked with the DNA. TRBV21-1 has pseudogene status. CDR3 length: 17 amino acids. DNA of the CDR3: TGTGCCAGCAGCAAAGACCCGGGACAGGGATGCTCCGGGGAGCTGTTTTTT. Encoded protein: CASSKDPGQGCSGELFF.

This chain joins TRBV5-1 and TRBJ2-1; 9 nucleotides match TRBD2. The germline V gene has CDR1 SGHRS and CDR2 YFSETQ. This CDR3 has 18 residues. V gave up 2 bases and J gave up 2 bases; unmatched junction bases: 11. The chain's CDR3 is CASSFFRLSGGTYNEQFF. CDR3 DNA sequence: TGCGCCAGCAGCTTTTTCCGCCTTAGCGGGGGCACCTACAATGAGCAGTTCTTC.

This clone showed up just once. V gene TRBV21-1 combines with J gene TRBJ1-2; the table's TRBD1 call for D was not verified on the DNA. TRBV21-1 is termed a pseudogene. CDR3 length: 15 residues. CDR3 residues: CASSTGQGAWYGYTF. The DNA for the CDR3 is TGTGCCAGCAGCACTGGACAGGGGGCTTGGTATGGCTACACCTTC.

J is TRBJ2-7 and V is TRBV6-4; TRBD1 might be the D (5 bases). Deletions cut 6 bases from V and 3 bases from J, with 12 bases between. Germline CDR1 MRHNA, CDR2 SNTAGT. The CDR3 sequence is 13 residues long. The chain's CDR3 is CASSAERGYEQYF. Here the CDR3 DNA reads TGTGCCAGCAGCGCGGAAAGGGGCTACGAGCAGTACTTC.

The genes are TRBV7-2 and TRBJ2-7, with 9 bases identical to TRBD2. Germline assignment: CDR1 SGHTA and CDR2 FQGNSA. V lost 5 bases and J lost 4; bases outside the gene matches: 12. The CDR3 length is 16 residues. The CDR3, as DNA: TGTGCCAGCAGCCCGCCTGTTTTTAGCGGGAGTTACGAGCAGTACTTC. Encoded protein: CASSPPVFSGSYEQYF.

The sample holds a few counts of this clone. This rearrangement joins TRBV6-1 to TRBJ1-2, with a possible D match to TRBD1 (6 bases). The germline V gene encodes CDR1 MNHNS and CDR2 SASEGT. Trimming left V 6 bases short and J 4 bases short, with 15 bases between. The CDR3 length is 14 residues. CDR3 sequence reads: CASRLQGDVYGYTF. The CDR3 nucleotides are TGTGCCAGCAGACTACAGGGAGACGTCTATGGCTACACCTTC.

This clone was counted between two and nine times. The chain carries TRBV4-2 and TRBJ2-3, with 12 bases fitting TRBD2. There are 18 residues in the CDR3. Trimming cost V 4 bases and J 2 bases; bases outside gene matches: 10. The germline CDR1 and CDR2 sequences are LGHNA and YNFKEQ. The CDR3, as DNA: TGTGCCAGCAGCCGCCTGAGACTAGCGGGAGAGGACACAGATACGCAGTATTTT. Protein: CASSRLRLAGEDTDTQYF.

The chain joins TRBV6-6 to TRBJ1-5, with no clear D. CDR3 length: 12 amino acids. Germline V gene sequence: CDR1 MNHNY, CDR2 SVGAGI (reference sequence). V was pared by 5 bases and J by 5 bases, with 7 bases between. As DNA, the CDR3 is TGTGCCAGCAGTATCGGGGATCAGCCCCAGCATTTT. This codes for CASSIGDQPQHF.